These 7 T cell receptor beta chains were sequenced from one sample in a study of T cell responses to AZD1222 COVID-19 vaccine. Assay used: immunoSEQ multiplex PCR; TCRdb lists only in-frame clones, some missing. The table lists about 130,000 clones, roughly 91% of them singletons. The sequencing here drew on peripheral blood, taken 28 days after the second AZD1222 dose. Every receptor here comes from an adult who received the AZD1222 COVID-19 vaccine.

This clone came up once. V gene TRBV12-5 combines with J gene TRBJ2-4; possibly TRBD1 or TRBD2 for D (5 bases each). The V gene lost 6 bases and the J gene lost 6 bases, with 12 bases spanning the gap. Germline loops: CDR1 LGHNT, CDR2 FRNRAP. This CDR3 comprises 13 residues. For the CDR3, the DNA is TGTGCTAGTGGAGCCCGTGGGGGAAACATTCAGTACTTC. Protein sequence: CASGARGGNIQYF.

V gene TRBV2 combines with J gene TRBJ2-2; D may be TRBD1 (6 bases). The CDR3 length is 17 residues. Trimming cost V 8 bases and J 1 base, with 20 bases left between them. CDR1 SNHLY and CDR2 FYNNEI come from the germline V gene. CDR3 in DNA: TGTGCCAGCGCTCGGGGTCGGGGACAACTGAACACCGGGGAGCTGTTTTTT. Protein: CASARGRGQLNTGELFF.

As regards this clone: In the same sample, other DNA sequences code for this CDR3. This chain uses TRBV28 with TRBJ1-5; unclear D gene. Germline V CDR1 and CDR2: MDHEN, SYDVKM. V was cut by 6 bases and J by 4 bases, with 4 bases left in between. CDR3 length: 11 amino acids. Written as DNA, the CDR3 is TGTGCCAGCAGGGGAAATCAGCCCCAGCATTTT. It specifies CASRGNQPQHF.

The chain links TRBV6-5 to TRBJ2-2, with D possibly matching TRBD2 (7 bases). The CDR3 spans 13 residues. V lost 8 bases and J 2 bases, leaving 9 bases between the germline ends. Germline CDR1 MNHEY, CDR2 SVGAGI. CDR3 DNA sequence: TGTGCCAGCCGCGGGGGCAACACCGGGGAGCTGTTTTTT. It translates to CASRGGNTGELFF.

This chain's CDR3 is CASSSSGRLSNQPQHF. DNA for the CDR3: TGTGCCAGTAGTTCCTCCGGGAGACTTAGCAATCAGCCCCAGCATTTT. The genes are TRBV19 and TRBJ1-5; the D is unclear. The CDR3 consists of 16 residues. V shed 5 bases and J shed 0 bases, with 14 bases lying between them. Germline V gene data show CDR1 as LNHDA and CDR2 as SQIVND (reference sequence).

The chain carries TRBV6-6 and TRBJ1-1; D ambiguous. Germline values: CDR1 MNHNY, CDR2 SVGAGI (reference sequence). The CDR3 has 15 amino acids. Between the trimmed V and J ends, which lost 6 bases and 0 bases, there was a span of 14 bases. The CDR3 spells CASRATWAVNTEAFF. CDR3 nucleotides: TGTGCCAGCAGGGCGACCTGGGCCGTGAACACTGAAGCTTTCTTT.

V usage is TRBV7-3 and J usage is TRBJ2-1; the D call may be TRBD1 or TRBD2 (5 bases each). This CDR3 has 15 amino acids. V was clipped by 5 bases and J by 5 bases, with 16 bases between them. Looked up from germline, CDR1 is SGHTA and CDR2 is FQGTGA. CDR3 nucleotides: TGTGCCAGCAGCCACTCCGGGGCTTACGACAATGAGCAGTTCTTC. Its translation: CASSHSGAYDNEQFF.